Given below is one TCR beta chain in context. This clonotype was observed a handful of times. Its antigen has not been determined. No much larger clone is present one base from it, and per-base qualities are unavailable. Hyperthyroidism was defined as stable when no progression to ophthalmopathy occurred within 18 months of follow-up. The hyperthyroidism patients were 18 to 65 years old and newly diagnosed, with a disease duration of less than 2 months. Patients with other autoimmune diseases, uncontrolled infections, pregnancy or lactation were excluded. Diagnosis was based on clinical symptoms, serum thyroxine, TRAb, thyroid ultrasound and orbital computed tomography. Using Ficoll-Paque density gradient centrifugation, PBMCs were isolated from less than 13 ml of fresh peripheral blood. Total RNA was extracted using Trizol reagent, and RNA quality was checked on an Agilent 2100 Bioanalyzer. TCR beta CDR3 regions were amplified from RNA transcripts for repertoire sequencing. The first round was an RT-PCR using HTBI primers with the Qiagen OneStep RT-PCR kit, and this first round was followed by a second-round multiplex PCR, then size selection and purification. The libraries underwent paired-end sequencing with 100 bp reads on an Illumina HiSeq2000. Per the source publication's procedure: Reads were processed with SOAPnuke, discarding reads with adapters, uncalled bases, mean Phred below 15, or no exact constant-primer or identifier match. High-quality paired reads were merged with COPE v1.2.5. Clonotypes were defined as unique nucleotide sequences and were aligned to IMGT TRB V, D and J references using MiTCR v1.1. The analysis was limited to V-J combinations with a frequency above 0.0001, which together covered approximately 99% of repertoires. For each V-J combination, a TCR clonal expansion and chaos score was defined as the ratio of F50 clonal expansion to chaos observed in the TCRdist matrix. Features were reduced by Welch's t-statistics and random forest to some 13 V-J combinations, which fed a naive Bayes classifier. The similarity between thyroid and blood repertoires was quantified using the Morisita-Horn index. TCRdb ran its own pipeline on the public reads, namely fastp trimming at Q25 and MiXCR clone calling, and kept in-frame beta chains. CDR3 protein sequences are deduplicated, and each keeps its most common genes and DNA. These V and J calls originate from TCRdb's pipeline instead of the authors' own analysis. The sample table shows hundreds of thousands of distinct CDR3 sequences, and 20% to 25% are seen once. In total, the top ten clones hold more than 5.5% of the sample.

This specimen belongs to a study of Graves' ophthalmopathy and Graves' hyperthyroidism (dated by TCRdb to between 2017 and 2018). Some background on the complete study: Peripheral blood was collected at initial diagnosis, prior to any treatment. To tell Graves' ophthalmopathy apart from Graves' hyperthyroidism, and to predict which patients would progress to ophthalmopathy, the study relied on TCR beta repertoire signatures. In total, some 140 blood samples were TCR-sequenced: around 42 ophthalmopathy, around 75 hyperthyroidism and roughly 17 hyperthyroidism-to-ophthalmopathy patients. A discovery set of 90 to 100 patients (around 44 ophthalmopathy, 55 to 65 stable hyperthyroidism) was enrolled to explore V-J signatures distinguishing ophthalmopathy from hyperthyroidism. The independent validation cohort included around 19 hyperthyroidism patients plus 17 patients who later progressed from hyperthyroidism to ophthalmopathy. T-cell repertoires of thyroid tissue and blood were compared in several hyperthyroidism patients. After sampling, hyperthyroidism patients received methimazole starting at 30 mg daily, and ophthalmopathy patients received high-dose intravenous methylprednisolone. The roughly 91 discovery patients were randomly divided into training and test sets at a 7:3 ratio.

The germline V gene supplies CDR1 MNHEY and CDR2 SVGEGT. The CDR3 has 15 amino acids, counting the end cysteine and phenylalanine. Left in the record is the CDR3 DNA by itself, 45 bases read in frame from the first base. V is reduced by 2 bases and J by 2 bases, leaving a spacing of 12 bases between them. Study-wide conclusions, independent of this receptor: In validation, the model predicted ophthalmopathy progression with about 70% sensitivity and roughly 72% specificity; roughly 11 predicted patients were CT-confirmed with GO in a median of approximately six months. Most of the expanded thyroid clonotypes with a frequency above 0.001 were also detected in blood, and it was suggested that the thyroid immune response may be reflected by blood repertoires. Sample size was not predetermined statistically, and investigators were not blinded to group allocation. The 13-signature model separated ophthalmopathy from stable hyperthyroidism with 85% to 90% sensitivity and 81% to 82% specificity in cross-validation, and 80%/75% in the test set.

The chain employs TRBV6-2 or TRBV6-3 and TRBJ2-5; the best D guess is TRBD2, with 5 bases matching. This TCR was sampled from a woman aged 18 to 35 with stable Graves' hyperthyroidism. Some clones in this sample may be carry-over from other donors' samples. Donor details come from another sample of the same person, matched by shared clones. Sequenced sample: peripheral blood. The base sequence is TGTGCCAGCAGTTACGACGCCGGGATTCAAGAGACCCAGTACTTC. This codes for CASSYDAGIQETQYF.